This T cell receptor (beta chain) was recovered during a study of cytomegalovirus exposure and HLA in healthy donors. The primer mix had 60 Vbeta and 13 Jbeta primers. Profiled with immunoSEQ multiplex PCR; TCRdb holds only in-frame clones, not every one. The sample lists some 44,000 clones, about nine tenths occurring once. The sequenced material came from PBMCs. The sequence was collected from a woman between 35 and 50 years old in good health and CMV-seropositive.

The CDR3 sequence is CASSLGTGSFTDTQYF. In DNA, the CDR3 is TGTGCCAGCAGCTTGGGTACAGGGAGTTTCACAGATACGCAGTATTTT. V is TRBV7-3 and J is TRBJ2-3, with D perhaps matching TRBD1 (6 bases). The V end lost 3 bases, the J end lost 2 bases, and 15 bases lay between the germline ends. The CDR3 runs to 16 residues. CDR1 and CDR2 (germline): SGHTA, FQGTGA.